A selection of T cell receptor beta chains follows, all from one sample in a study of neoadjuvant anti-PD-1 for oral cavity cancer. The assay was immunoSEQ multiplex PCR, and TCRdb's table has in-frame clones only and misses some. This table holds about 14,000 clones, approximately 71% found once. The sample was PBMCs, taken before nivolumab (anti-PD-1) treatment. Receptors originate from a person between 40 and 85 years old with oral cavity squamous cell carcinoma. Each CDR3 is given with its conserved first and last residue. The D gene is left open where the match is weak.

D gene: .; V gene: TRBV10-1; CDR3 protein: CASSEHRDYQPQHF
D gene: .; V gene: TRBV28; CDR3 protein: CASSQESYEQYF
D gene: .; V gene: TRBV7-9; CDR3 protein: CASGRTLAYEQYF
D gene: .; V gene: TRBV29-1; CDR3 protein: CSAPVRAITYNEQFF
D gene: .; V gene: TRBV28; CDR3 protein: CASSLEGVHGYTF
D gene: TRBD1; V gene: TRBV27; CDR3 protein: CASSLFGEQGGRTEAFF
D gene: .; V gene: TRBV30; CDR3 protein: CAWRGRGRPSNQPQHF
D gene: TRBD1; V gene: TRBV29-1; CDR3 protein: CSVGGQGAGELFF
D gene: .; V gene: TRBV20-1; CDR3 protein: CSARVSGYTF
D gene: .; V gene: TRBV27; CDR3 protein: CASAHGGGVTGELFF
D gene: .; V gene: TRBV7-8; CDR3 protein: CASSSGFRQRQETQYF